This is a list of T cell receptor beta chains from one sample in a study of T-cell memory formation after mild COVID-19. TCRdb processed the 5' RACE reads anew with MiXCR; each CDR3 protein has one entry. The sample includes hundreds of thousands of distinct CDR3 sequences, around 17% of them seen just once. Material: PBMCs or a T cell subset sorted from them (not recorded which). These receptors originate from an adult woman who had mild COVID-19 (a few samples of this study predate the infection). Cell type and time point are not known. Each CDR3 is given with its conserved first and last residue.

v_call cdr3_aa
TRBV7-2 CASSLDARGQGQFF
TRBV3-1 CASSHIGLAVTDTQYF
TRBV2 CASSGQGQETQYF
TRBV20-1 CSARSHISYEQYF
TRBV24-1 CATGGPSVTGELFF
TRBV7-6 CASRGAGRNTGELFF
TRBV6-2/TRBV6-3 CASSSHRDRGEKLFF
TRBV7-9 CASSFTSGGSYEQYF
TRBV11-3 CASSPWTENTGELFF
TRBV5-4 CASSSLLAGMTDTQYF
TRBV20-1 CSARVMEDLGPKTQYF
TRBV5-1 CASSFAGGYDREQYF
TRBV7-9 CASSTGTGNNEQFF
TRBV6-2/TRBV6-3 CASRSALGYNEQFF
TRBV4-1 CASSQVGLSRSGRNTGELFF
TRBV28 CASREGGTEAFF
TRBV30 CASGSGQVSYEQYF
TRBV18 CASSPLGQGAREQYF
TRBV5-5 CASSLDPGQTSYGYTF
TRBV5-5 CASSWASTDTQYF
TRBV5-1 CASSYDGGNTEAFF
TRBV4-1 CASSQVLGQPQHF
TRBV5-1 CASSFGLAGGETQYF
TRBV9 CASSVEGRGNQPQHF
TRBV20-1 CSARDLRSGQNSPLHF
TRBV7-9 CASSQPGQVTDTQYF
TRBV9 CASSVIGTSGTTDTQYF
TRBV13 CASSPARTGGGEQFF
TRBV5-1 CASSLGLAGSTGNEQFF
TRBV20-1 CSAPRQGTTNEKLFF
TRBV28 CASSLSVRLLYEQYF
TRBV18 CASSPGPSGGYTF
TRBV4-1 CASSQANRDRLLF
TRBV6-2/TRBV6-3 CASSYSRGTAYEQYF
TRBV6-1 CAIDRLGYGYTF
TRBV7-9 CASSFSASGSNEKLFF
TRBV20-1 CSARAPLGQETQYF
TRBV19 CASSIAWASEQYF
TRBV6-2/TRBV6-3 CASRVYGGVTNTGELFF
TRBV7-2 CASSSREGYEQYF
TRBV20-1 CSATPEGTSGNTIYF
TRBV29-1 CSVGTDEQFF
TRBV4-1 CASSQTLAGDSNEQFF
TRBV2 CASSENGVISMNTEAFF